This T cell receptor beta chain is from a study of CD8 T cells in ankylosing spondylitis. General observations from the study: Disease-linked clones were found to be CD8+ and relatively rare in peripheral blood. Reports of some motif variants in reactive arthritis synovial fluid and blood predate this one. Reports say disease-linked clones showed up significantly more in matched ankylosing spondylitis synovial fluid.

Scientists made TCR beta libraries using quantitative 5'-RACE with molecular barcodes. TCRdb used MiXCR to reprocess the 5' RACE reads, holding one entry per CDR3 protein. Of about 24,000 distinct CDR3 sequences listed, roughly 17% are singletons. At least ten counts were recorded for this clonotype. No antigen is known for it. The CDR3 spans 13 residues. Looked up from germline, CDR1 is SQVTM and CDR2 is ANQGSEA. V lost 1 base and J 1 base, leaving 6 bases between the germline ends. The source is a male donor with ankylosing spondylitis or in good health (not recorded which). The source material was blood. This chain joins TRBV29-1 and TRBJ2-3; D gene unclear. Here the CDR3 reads CSVEVRGTDTQYF. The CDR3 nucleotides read TGCAGCGTTGAAGTCAGAGGCACAGATACGCAGTATTTT.